These 12 T cell receptor beta chains originate from one sample sequenced in a study of OX40 agonist ivuxolimab in advanced cancers. The data were produced by immunoSEQ multiplex PCR, yet TCRdb's version contains in-frame clones alone and is incomplete. Counted here are around 76,000 clones, around 78% occurring once; the ten biggest clones make up 5% to 6.5%. The sample was CD4+ or CD8+ T cells sorted from blood, taken in a trial of the OX40 agonist ivuxolimab. The source is an adult with an advanced solid tumor such as melanoma, head and neck, liver or kidney cancer.

The CDR3 DNA is TGTGCCAGCAGCCTCAGACAGGGGTCGGCTAATTCACCCCTCCACTTT. Translated: CASSLRQGSANSPLHF. The rearrangement joins TRBV7-2 to TRBJ1-6, with 8 nucleotides matching TRBD1. CDR1 is SGHTA and CDR2 is FQGNSA in the germline V gene. V lost 5 bases to trimming and J lost 6 bases; unmatched junction nucleotides: 9. The CDR3 runs 16 residues.

This CDR3 is CASSLNFISYGYTF. In DNA, the CDR3 is TGTGCCAGCAGCCTAAACTTTATTAGCTATGGCTACACCTTC. This chain joins TRBV6-6 and TRBJ1-2; D is uncertain. V shed 6 bases and J shed 4 bases, with 15 bases lying between them. CDR3 size: 14 residues. CDR1 and CDR2 (germline): MNHNY, SVGAGI (reference sequence).

The chain employs TRBV5-6 and TRBJ1-2, with TRBD1 matching over 9 bases. CDR3 length: 13 residues. Germline V lookup: CDR1 SGHDT, CDR2 YYEEEE. Trimming at V came to 2 bases and at J to 10 bases, leaving 6 bases not matched to a gene. The CDR3 protein is CASSFPTGGYYTF. CDR3 DNA: TGTGCCAGCAGCTTTCCGACAGGGGGATACTACACCTTC.

The table lists this clone with a count of one. The genes are TRBV7-9 and TRBJ2-4; D remains unclear. Looked up from germline, CDR1 is SEHNR and CDR2 is FQNEAQ (reference sequence). The CDR3 is 11 residues long. V lost 1 base, J lost 15 bases, and 10 bases lay in between. CDR3 amino acids: CASSLEEIRYF. The CDR3, as DNA: TGTGCCAGCAGCTTAGAAGAAATCAGGTACTTC.

This clone showed up just a few times. This chain uses TRBV2 with TRBJ2-7, with 9 bases that match TRBD2. Trimming removed 6 bases from V and 3 bases from J; junction bases left unmatched: 6. The CDR3 is 14 amino acids. Germline V CDR1 and CDR2: SNHLY, FYNNEI. The CDR3 region is CASRAGTSFYEQYF. The CDR3 DNA sequence: TGTGCCAGCAGGGCCGGGACTAGCTTCTACGAGCAGTACTTC.

This chain uses TRBV28 with TRBJ2-7; the match to TRBD1 covers 8 bases. V shed 6 bases, J shed 2 bases, and the junction held 15 bases outside the gene matches. CDR1 and CDR2 (germline): MDHEN, SYDVKM. This CDR3 is built from 17 residues. The CDR3 coding sequence is TGTGCCAGCAGCCCTTATCGGACAGGGATGAGCACCTACGAGCAGTACTTC. It yields the protein CASSPYRTGMSTYEQYF.

This sequence joins TRBV11-2 and TRBJ1-4, with D possibly being TRBD1 (6 bases). CDR1 and CDR2 (germline): SGHAT, FQNNGV. Trimming took off 4 bases at V and 7 bases at J, with 19 bases between the two ends. The CDR3 runs to 16 residues. The CDR3 region is CASSSQLGGVSEKLFF. In DNA, the CDR3 is TGTGCCAGCAGCTCCCAATTGGGGGGCGTGAGTGAAAAACTGTTTTTT.

In its sample, this clone was seen a few times. The chain recombines TRBV18 with TRBJ2-5, with TRBD1 matching 9 bases. The CDR3 totals 16 residues. Per germline, CDR1 KGHSH and CDR2 LQKENI. V gave up 3 bases and J gave up 1 base; unmatched junction bases: 6. CDR3 bases: TGTGCCAGCTCACCGAATTCGGGACAGGGCCAAGAGACCCAGTACTTC. Amino acid sequence: CASSPNSGQGQETQYF.

The chain employs TRBV6-5 and TRBJ2-3, with D uncertain. Trimming stripped 2 bases from V and 4 bases from J, with 13 bases between. CDR1 and CDR2 from the germline V gene are MNHEY and SVGAGI. The CDR3 loop spans 15 amino acids. The CDR3: CASSYQSGFSDTQYF. CDR3 DNA: TGTGCCAGCAGTTACCAATCCGGATTTTCAGATACGCAGTATTTT.

The V and J genes are TRBV29-1 and TRBJ1-1; 9 positions agree with TRBD1. The CDR3 totals 12 residues. CDR1 and CDR2 from the germline V gene are SQVTM and ANQGSEA. The V gene end was trimmed by 8 bases and the J gene end by 1 base; junction bases not matched to a gene: 2. CDR3 DNA sequence: TGCAGCTCGGGACAGGGGAACACTGAAGCTTTCTTT. Translation gives CSSGQGNTEAFF.

This clone turned up a few times. The chain recombines TRBV18 with TRBJ1-3; D gene unclear. The CDR3 sequence is 17 residues long. V was trimmed by 0 bases and J by 0 bases, leaving 12 bases between them. CDR1 is KGHSH, CDR2 LQKENI, per germline. The CDR3 is CASSPPEGRASGNTIYF. CDR3 sequence (DNA): TGTGCCAGCTCACCACCGGAGGGAAGGGCCTCTGGAAACACCATATATTTT.

CDR3 DNA sequence: TGTGCCAGCAGTGAGGGTTTGGGGACAGGGCCCTACGAGCAGTACTTC. The encoded protein is CASSEGLGTGPYEQYF. The chain carries TRBV6-1 and TRBJ2-7; 9 nucleotides align to TRBD1. With V trimmed by 3 bases and J by 2 bases, 8 bases remained unmatched. This CDR3 contains 16 residues. Germline V gene sequence: CDR1 MNHNS, CDR2 SASEGT.